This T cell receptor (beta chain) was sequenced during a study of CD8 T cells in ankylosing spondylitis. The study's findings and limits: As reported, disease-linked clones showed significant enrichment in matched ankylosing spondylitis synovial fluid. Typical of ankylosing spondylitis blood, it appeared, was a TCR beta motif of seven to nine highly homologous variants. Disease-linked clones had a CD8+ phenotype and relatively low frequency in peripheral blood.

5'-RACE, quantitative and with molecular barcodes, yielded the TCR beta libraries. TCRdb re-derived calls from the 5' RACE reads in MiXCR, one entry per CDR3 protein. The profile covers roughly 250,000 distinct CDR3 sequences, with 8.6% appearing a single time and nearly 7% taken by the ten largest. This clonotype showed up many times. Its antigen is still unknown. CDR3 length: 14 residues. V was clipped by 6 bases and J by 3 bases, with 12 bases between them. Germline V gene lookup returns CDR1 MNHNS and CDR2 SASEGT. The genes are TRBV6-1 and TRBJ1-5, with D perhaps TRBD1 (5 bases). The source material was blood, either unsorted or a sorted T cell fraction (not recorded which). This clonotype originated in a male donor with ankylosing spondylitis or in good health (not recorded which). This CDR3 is CASSQWGSNQPQHF. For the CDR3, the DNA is TGTGCCAGCAGCCAATGGGGCTCCAATCAGCCCCAGCATTTT.